Reported below is one TCR beta chain. Its recognized antigen is unknown. No much larger clonotype is one base removed from it; base qualities were not supplied. The entry originates in a study of blood T cell repertoires in COVID-19 (dated by TCRdb to about 2020). Regarding the study in general: Collaborator samples came from the United States, Italy and Spain and covered acute and convalescent phases of COVID-19. The prospective study material was composed of cDNA or gDNA derived from T cells, B-cell-depleted T cells, or PBMCs. Subjects who had been exposed to COVID-19, were actively infected with it, or had recovered from it provided the deeply sampled blood TCRbeta repertoires that made up the dataset. The repertoires were made available in a free public database intended to serve as a resource for research on the immune response to SARS-CoV-2. Samples came from the ongoing ImmuneRACE study (first 160 participants) plus 1,254 subjects from 6 global collaborators. A de-identified subject ID, COVID-19 status, age in years and sex were almost always included in the sample metadata. Where available, HLA class I and class II types were obtained from metadata supplied by the sample provider rather than from assay-based typing. What the work shows at the level of the full study, not this receptor alone: The amount of clinical and demographic metadata varied by source and participant and was provided uncurated.

Each collaborating institution followed its own protocols to collect whole blood in K2EDTA tubes. For TCRbeta analysis, collaborators shipped samples as frozen whole blood, isolated PBMCs, or DNA extracted from either of those sample types. The immunoSEQ Assay, a bias-controlled multiplex PCR, was used to amplify TCRbeta CDR3 regions from genomic DNA. Under the source paper's analysis protocol: The number of nucleated cells in each sample was estimated from the amplification of reference gene primers within the assay. To quantify the absolute abundance of each unique TCRbeta CDR3 rearrangement, sequence reads were collapsed and filtered. Productive Simpson clonality was computed per sample as the square root of Simpson's diversity index over productive rearrangements. Entries here come from immuneACCESS through TCRdb and include only in-frame sequences with V and J called. Some clones fail to appear in such tables; in the studies checked, an unresolved V gene covers under half of the shortfall, and the cause of the remainder is unknown. Clone size and V and J calls were adopted from that table, with D and trimming inferred from the DNA. The sample contains approximately 200,000 clones, less than 90% of them found a single time. The ten largest clones take up 1.7% of the sample.

The sequenced material came from peripheral blood. This clonotype originated in a man aged 65 to 85 with acute or convalescent COVID-19.

The nucleotide sequence is TGTGCCAGCAGCCAAACAGGGCTTTCCACTGAAGCTTTCTTT. Its protein product is CASSQTGLSTEAFF. This chain is built from TRBV11-2 and TRBJ1-1, with TRBD1 tentatively as D gene (6 bases match). The V end loses 5 bases and the J end loses 4 bases, and a stretch of 14 bases separates them. The CDR3 starts with the cysteine, ends with the phenylalanine, and has 14 residues. Only the CDR3 portion is preserved as DNA: 42 bases, with reading frame beginning at the first base. The germline V gene gives CDR1 as SGHAT and CDR2 as FQNNGV.